The 20 T cell receptor beta chains below come from one sample, sequenced in a study of cytomegalovirus exposure and HLA in healthy donors. It was with 60 Vbeta and 13 Jbeta primers that the PCR ran. Only in-frame clones appear in the TCRdb table, and some are missing; sequencing was by immunoSEQ multiplex PCR. The table lists over 150,000 clones, over 70% of them singletons, with 7.4% in the top ten. Material: PBMCs. The receptors here all came from a male donor in good health and CMV-seropositive.

This clone has only one observation. The chain links TRBV4-1 to TRBJ2-5; 9 bases line up with TRBD1. The CDR3 runs 16 residues. CDR1 and CDR2 (germline): MGHRA, YSYEKL. V dropped 2 bases and J dropped 4; count of bases not matched to a gene: 8. The CDR3 DNA is TGCGCCAGCAGCCAATTTGCGGACAGGGGAGGAGAGACCCAGTACTTC. It translates to CASSQFADRGGETQYF.

This chain connects TRBV6-6 to TRBJ1-2; weak D call: TRBD1 (6 bases). This CDR3 region has 13 residues. Germline V gene sequence: CDR1 MNHNY, CDR2 SVGAGI (reference sequence). V lost 4 bases to trimming and J lost 5 bases, with 11 bases between them. CDR3 in DNA: TGTGCCAGCAGTTCCGGGGACATTTATGGCTACACCTTC. It is translated as CASSSGDIYGYTF.

This clone was seen a single time. This chain links TRBV5-1 with TRBJ1-1; TRBD1 might be the D (5 bases). Germline V gives CDR1 SGHRS, CDR2 YFSETQ. CDR3 length: 15 residues. The germline V and J ends were trimmed by 2 bases and 4 bases, with 15 bases remaining between them. Written as DNA, the CDR3 is TGCGCCAGCAGCTTAGGAGGAACGGGGGGCACTGAAGCTTTCTTT. Translating it yields CASSLGGTGGTEAFF.

V gene TRBV19 combines with J gene TRBJ1-5, with a tentative D call TRBD1 (6 bases). V gave up 5 bases and J gave up 0 bases, with 8 bases separating them. The CDR3 is 14 residues long. Germline V CDR1 and CDR2: LNHDA, SQIVND (reference sequence). This chain's CDR3 is CASSAGDSNQPQHF. CDR3 bases: TGTGCCAGTAGTGCAGGGGATAGCAATCAGCCCCAGCATTTT.

The V call is TRBV9, the J call TRBJ2-2; D call uncertain. Germline V gene sequence: CDR1 SGDLS, CDR2 YYNGEE. V lost 4 bases and J lost 0, with 13 bases in between. This CDR3 comprises 16 residues. CDR3 DNA: TGTGCCAGCAGCACGCGACTTTCCGCGAACACCGGGGAGCTGTTTTTT. Its translation: CASSTRLSANTGELFF.

In the case of this clone: A junction end diverges from the germline sequence, so it may reflect a read error. V is TRBV7-9 and J is TRBJ1-6, with D perhaps TRBD1 (6 bases). The CDR3 spans 14 residues. Looked up from germline, CDR1 is SEHNR and CDR2 is FQNEAQ (reference sequence). The CDR3 region has the DNA TGTTCCAGCAGCCAAGGGGGGGATAATTCACCCCTCCACTTT. The encoded protein is CSSSQGGDNSPLHF.

The genes are TRBV5-1 and TRBJ1-3; 7 bases fit TRBD1. Germline values: CDR1 SGHRS, CDR2 YFSETQ. This CDR3 has 16 residues. V was pared by 2 bases and J by 4 bases, with 9 bases of the junction left unmatched. The CDR3 DNA sequence: TGCGCCAGCAGCTTAATAACAGGGGCCGAAGGAAACACCATATATTTT. Translating gives CASSLITGAEGNTIYF. Full variable domain (missing parts from reference TRBV5-1 and TRBJ1-3): KAGVTQTPRYLIKTRGQQVTLSCSPISGHRSVSWYQQTPGQGLQFLFEYFSETQRNKGNFPGRFSGRQFSNSRSEMNVSTLELGDSALYLCASSLITGAEGNTIYFGEGSWLTVV.

The chain links TRBV19 to TRBJ1-2, with 9 nucleotides matching TRBD1. Germline V gene lookup returns CDR1 LNHDA and CDR2 SQIVND (reference sequence). The length of the CDR3 is 16 residues. Unmatched junction bases numbered 13, after V lost 4 bases and J lost 7 bases. The CDR3 is CASSTDRGRGSGGYTF. The CDR3 bases are TGTGCCAGTAGTACGGACAGGGGAAGGGGATCGGGTGGCTACACCTTC.

The chain recombines TRBV19 with TRBJ1-4, with no clear D. The germline CDR1 and CDR2 sequences are LNHDA and SQIVND (reference sequence). Trimming shortened V by 3 bases and J by 10 bases, and 12 bases separated the two germline ends. There are 13 residues in the CDR3. The CDR3 DNA reads TGTGCCAGTAGTATCAACTTAGGAGGAAAACTGTTTTTT. Translated: CASSINLGGKLFF.

This chain links TRBV6-1 with TRBJ1-1; D gene uncertain. Germline CDR1 MNHNS, CDR2 SASEGT. The CDR3 loop spans 14 amino acids. Trimming pared 5 bases from V and 1 base from J, leaving 11 bases between. The CDR3 is CASSTIAGNTEAFF. CDR3 DNA: TGTGCCAGCAGTACTATCGCGGGGAACACTGAAGCTTTCTTT.

This clone was detected only once. The V and J genes are TRBV7-9 and TRBJ1-4; D is ambiguous. CDR3 length equals 15 residues. The V end was cut by 1 base, the J end by 2 bases, with 8 bases between. CDR1 is SEHNR, CDR2 FQNEAQ, per germline (reference sequence). CDR3 loop: CASSLGGPTNEKLFF. The CDR3 DNA reads as TGTGCCAGCAGCTTAGGCGGTCCTACTAATGAAAAACTGTTTTTT.

This chain joins TRBV7-9 and TRBJ1-1; the D is unclear. V was pared by 5 bases and J by 1 base, with 17 bases between. The CDR3 contains 16 residues. Germline V lookup: CDR1 SEHNR, CDR2 FQNEAQ (reference sequence). The DNA for the CDR3 is TGTGCCAGCAGCCCAATTTGGGCCCTGCGGAACACTGAAGCTTTCTTT. This translates into CASSPIWALRNTEAFF. The variable domain in full, with the rest retrieved from reference TRBV7-9 and TRBJ1-1, is DTGVSQNPRHKITKRGQNVTFRCDPISEHNRLYWYRQTLGQGPEFLTYFQNEAQLEKSRLLSDRFSAERPKGSFSTLEIQRTEQGDSAMYLCASSPIWALRNTEAFFGQGTRLTVV.

J is TRBJ2-1 and V is TRBV5-1, with 12 positions matching TRBD2. V gave up 4 bases and J gave up 1 base; unmatched junction bases: 9. This CDR3 comprises 18 residues. Germline V lookup: CDR1 SGHRS, CDR2 YFSETQ. The CDR3 protein is CASSQLAGGPGSYNEQFF. The CDR3 nucleotides read TGCGCCAGCAGCCAACTAGCGGGGGGCCCTGGGTCCTACAATGAGCAGTTCTTC. Full variable domain (remainder filled in from reference TRBV5-1 and TRBJ2-1): KAGVTQTPRYLIKTRGQQVTLSCSPISGHRSVSWYQQTPGQGLQFLFEYFSETQRNKGNFPGRFSGRQFSNSRSEMNVSTLELGDSALYLCASSQLAGGPGSYNEQFFGPGTRLTVL.

J is TRBJ2-7 and V is TRBV4-3, with 9 positions matching TRBD2. J lost 4 bases, V lost 0 bases, and 7 bases had no gene match. The CDR3 is made up of 16 amino acids. Germline loops: CDR1 LGHNA, CDR2 YSLEER. CDR3 coding DNA: TGCGCCAGCAGCCAAGATGTTGGCGGGGGGGTGTACGAGCAGTACTTC. This codes for CASSQDVGGGVYEQYF.

This clone appeared a few times. The same CDR3 can be traced to other DNA sequences in this sample. The chain combines TRBV6-4 with TRBJ2-3, with TRBD2 matching over 10 bases. The CDR3 totals 15 residues. The V gene's germline CDR1 is MRHNA and CDR2 SNTAGT. Losses at the gene ends were 0 bases for V and 4 bases for J; bases not matched to a gene: 1. The CDR3 nucleotides are TGTGCCAGCAGTGACTCGAGCGGGGGGGCAGATACGCAGTATTTT. This codes for CASSDSSGGADTQYF.

This clone showed up just a few times. The chain couples TRBV5-1 to TRBJ1-1, with D possibly TRBD1 on 6 matching bases. Per the germline V gene, CDR1 is SGHRS and CDR2 is YFSETQ. CDR3 length: 19 residues. Trimming pared 2 bases from V and 2 bases from J, leaving 25 bases between. For the CDR3, the DNA is TGCGCCAGCAGCTTTGTAGTTGGGGACACTCAACGACCAAACACTGAAGCTTTCTTT. Translation: CASSFVVGDTQRPNTEAFF. The full variable domain, rest sourced from reference TRBV5-1 and TRBJ1-1, is KAGVTQTPRYLIKTRGQQVTLSCSPISGHRSVSWYQQTPGQGLQFLFEYFSETQRNKGNFPGRFSGRQFSNSRSEMNVSTLELGDSALYLCASSFVVGDTQRPNTEAFFGQGTRLTVV.

This chain links TRBV19 with TRBJ1-2; 9 bases map to TRBD1. The CDR3 is 16 amino acids. J gave up 4 bases and V 1 base, and 7 bases lay outside the gene matches. Germline loops: CDR1 LNHDA, CDR2 SQIVND (reference sequence). The CDR3, as DNA: TGTGCCAGTAGTATAGTCCGGGACAGGGCTATCTATGGCTACACCTTC. Translated: CASSIVRDRAIYGYTF.

The chain recombines TRBV10-2 with TRBJ1-1; 9 bases line up with TRBD1. The germline CDR1 and CDR2 sequences are WSHSY and SAAADI. The CDR3 length is 13 residues. V shed 7 bases, J shed 8 bases, and the junction held 8 bases outside the gene matches. CDR3 sequence reads: CASNPGQGLEAFF. The CDR3 DNA reads TGCGCCAGCAATCCGGGACAGGGATTAGAAGCTTTCTTT.

The chain uses TRBV9 and TRBJ2-3; no clear D. This CDR3 is built from 13 residues. Germline V gives CDR1 SGDLS, CDR2 YYNGEE. V lost 0 bases and J lost 6, with 8 bases in between. The CDR3 DNA is TGTGCCAGCAGCGTAGAGCCGGTCGATACGCAGTATTTT. It yields the protein CASSVEPVDTQYF.

The V call is TRBV2, the J call TRBJ2-7; D gene unclear. The CDR3 has 11 residues. In germline, CDR1 is SNHLY, CDR2 FYNNEI. Trimming stripped 3 bases from V and 2 bases from J, with 2 bases between. The CDR3 DNA follows: TGTGCCAGCAGTGACACCTACGAGCAGTACTTC. This translates into CASSDTYEQYF.